These 17 T cell receptor beta chains were sequenced from one sample in a study of identical twins. MiXCR, applied by TCRdb to the 5' RACE reads, yields one record per CDR3 protein. The data hold approximately 350,000 distinct CDR3 sequences, with about 12% observed a single time. This sample also belongs to another study, concerning yellow fever vaccine responses in identical twins.

Sequences were obtained from CD8+ T cells sorted from blood. The receptor source for this set is a young woman in good health.

This clonotype was seen more than once but under ten times. This chain connects TRBV14 to TRBJ2-2, with 7 bases lining up with TRBD2. V shed 4 bases, J shed 7 bases, and the junction held 12 bases outside the gene matches. The germline gives CDR1 SGHDN, CDR2 FVKESK. The CDR3 is 16 residues long. The CDR3, as DNA: TGTGCCAGCAGCCTTCGGGACGGACTAGTCGGCGGGGAGCTGTTTTTT. Protein sequence: CASSLRDGLVGGELFF.

Only a few counts were recorded for this clonotype. The rearrangement links TRBV9 to TRBJ2-5; 9 bases match TRBD1. V gave up 4 bases and J gave up 5 bases; unmatched junction bases: 12. This CDR3 is 16 amino acids long. CDR1 is SGDLS and CDR2 is YYNGEE in the germline V gene. The CDR3 DNA reads as TGTGCCAGCAGCCCAGGGGGACAGGGATCGTCGGAGACCCAGTACTTC. Translation: CASSPGGQGSSETQYF.

This chain links TRBV3-1 with TRBJ2-7; unclear D gene. CDR3 length equals 11 residues. V dropped 4 bases and J dropped 2 bases, with 3 bases sitting between them. The germline V gene encodes CDR1 LGHDT and CDR2 YNNKEL (reference sequence). CDR3 in DNA: TGTGCCAGCAGCCGAACCTACGAGCAGTACGTC. This gives the protein CASSRTYEQYV.

The table lists this clonotype with a few counts. A junction boundary mismatches the germline segment, possibly from a read error. This chain uses TRBV10-2 with TRBJ2-4; 9 bases are shared with TRBD2. Per germline, CDR1 WSHSY and CDR2 SAAADI. The CDR3 length is 17 residues. CDR3 residues: CASSESVAGGLKNTQYF. CDR3 coding DNA: TGCGCCAGCAGTGAGTCAGTGGCGGGAGGGCTTAAAAACACTCAGTACTTC.

The rearrangement joins TRBV2 to TRBJ2-7, with 7 bases matching TRBD1. Losses at the gene ends were 6 bases for V and 10 bases for J; bases not matched to a gene: 3. The CDR3 is 10 amino acids. Germline-derived CDR1 and CDR2 are SNHLY and FYNNEI. Here the CDR3 reads CASSGTDQYF. The CDR3 region has the DNA TGTGCCAGCAGCGGGACAGATCAGTACTTC. Complete variable domain (other parts from reference TRBV2 and TRBJ2-7): EPEVTQTPSHQVTQMGQEVILRCVPISNHLYFYWYRQILGQKVEFLVSFYNNEISEKSEIFDDQFSVERPDGSNFTLKIRSTKLEDSAMYFCASSGTDQYFGPGTRLTVT.

The genes are TRBV5-5 and TRBJ2-1, with 9 bases fitting TRBD2. The germline V gene has CDR1 SGHKS and CDR2 YYEKEE (reference sequence). The V and J ends lost 0 bases and 6 bases, in that order; junction bases with no gene match: 4. CDR3 length: 15 amino acids. In DNA, the CDR3 is TGTGCCAGCAGCTTGGCTAGCGGGGTATCCAATGAGCAGTTCTTC. It yields the protein CASSLASGVSNEQFF. Variable domain in full (rest from reference TRBV5-5 and TRBJ2-1): DAGVTQSPTHLIKTRGQQVTLRCSPISGHKSVSWYQQVLGQGPQFIFQYYEKEERGRGNFPDRFSARQFPNYSSELNVNALLLGDSALYLCASSLASGVSNEQFFGPGTRLTVL.

This clonotype was observed at least ten times. V is TRBV4-2 and J is TRBJ2-1; 14 bases fit TRBD2. V lost 4 bases, J lost 0 bases, and 2 bases stayed unmatched. This CDR3 has 17 amino acids. CDR1 LGHNA and CDR2 YNFKEQ come from the germline V gene. CDR3 sequence (DNA): TGTGCCAGCAGCCCTGGGACTAGCGGGAGCTCCTACAATGAGCAGTTCTTC. Its translation is CASSPGTSGSSYNEQFF.

This chain connects TRBV3-1 to TRBJ2-7; 10 bases match TRBD2. The CDR3 is made up of 17 amino acids. The trim removed 3 bases at V and 2 bases at J, leaving 10 bases unmatched. The germline V gene encodes CDR1 LGHDT and CDR2 YNNKEL (reference sequence). In DNA, the CDR3 is TGTGCCAGCAGCCAGACCCCCGGGACTAGCGACCCCTACGAGCAGTACTTC. It is translated as CASSQTPGTSDPYEQYF.

This clonotype was detected a few times. This chain joins TRBV4-2 and TRBJ2-2; a weak D match, TRBD2 (6 bases). Germline-derived CDR1 and CDR2 are LGHNA and YNFKEQ. V gave up 0 bases and J gave up 4 bases, with 6 bases separating them. The length of the CDR3 is 14 residues. The CDR3 is CASSQEGGTGELFF. CDR3 coding DNA: TGTGCCAGCAGCCAAGAGGGGGGCACCGGGGAGCTGTTTTTT.

Only a few counts were recorded for this clonotype. The genes are TRBV6-5 and TRBJ2-6, with 7 bases identical to TRBD1. CDR1 and CDR2 (germline): MNHEY, SVGAGI. V shed 4 bases and J 2 bases; nucleotides not matched to a gene: 5. The CDR3 runs 16 residues. CDR3 region: CASSSLTGAGANVLTF. In DNA form, the CDR3 reads TGTGCCAGCAGTTCTTTAACAGGGGCTGGGGCCAACGTCCTGACTTTC.

This clonotype was detected a few times. The chain uses TRBV19 and TRBJ2-1; D unclear. CDR1 and CDR2 from the germline V gene are LNHDA and SQIVND (reference sequence). With 6 bases removed from V and 2 bases from J, the gap between germline ends came to 17 bases. This CDR3 is 16 amino acids long. The CDR3, as DNA: TGTGCCAGTAGCATAATTTCGGACGTGACCTACAATGAGCAGTTCTTC. It encodes CASSIISDVTYNEQFF.

A few counts support this clonotype. The chain uses TRBV2 and TRBJ1-1; D is ambiguous. CDR3 length equals 14 residues. Trimming took off 1 base at V and 0 bases at J, with 6 bases between the two ends. Germline V gives CDR1 SNHLY, CDR2 FYNNEI. In DNA form, the CDR3 reads TGTGCCAGCAGTGAAGACAGCTTGAACACTGAAGCTTTCTTT. The encoded protein is CASSEDSLNTEAFF. The full variable domain, rest sourced from reference TRBV2 and TRBJ1-1, is EPEVTQTPSHQVTQMGQEVILRCVPISNHLYFYWYRQILGQKVEFLVSFYNNEISEKSEIFDDQFSVERPDGSNFTLKIRSTKLEDSAMYFCASSEDSLNTEAFFGQGTRLTVV.

This clonotype has just a few counts. The chain has TRBV13 and TRBJ2-7, with TRBD2 identical over 8 bases. Germline lookup yields CDR1 PRHDT and CDR2 FYEKMQ (reference sequence). The CDR3 contains 15 residues. The J segment lost 3 bases and the V segment lost 0 bases, leaving 4 bases of the junction unmatched. The chain's CDR3 is CASSLGGAGDYEQYV. CDR3 nucleotide sequence: TGTGCCAGCAGCTTAGGCGGAGCGGGGGACTACGAGCAGTACGTC.

The chain carries TRBV28 and TRBJ2-1; 7 nucleotides match TRBD2. V was clipped by 7 bases and J by 5 bases; unmatched bases: 17. The V gene's germline CDR1 is MDHEN and CDR2 SYDVKM. The CDR3 runs 17 residues. This CDR3 reads CASKPKEASGRNNEQFF. The CDR3 nucleotides read TGTGCCAGCAAACCAAAGGAGGCTAGCGGCCGGAACAATGAGCAGTTCTTC. The variable domain in full, completed from reference TRBV28 and TRBJ2-1, reads DVKVTQSSRYLVKRTGEKVFLECVQDMDHENMFWYRQDPGLGLRLIYFSYDVKMKEKGDIPEGYSVSREKKERFSLILESASTNQTSMYLCASKPKEASGRNNEQFFGPGTRLTVL.

This clonotype was seen at least ten times. The CDR3 coding sequence is TGCGCCAGCAGCCCCCGGACTAGCGCGCAAGAGACCCAGTACTTC. This translates into CASSPRTSAQETQYF. The J gene is TRBJ2-5, the V gene TRBV5-1; TRBD2 aligns across 9 bases. J gave up 2 bases and V 4 bases, and 6 bases lay outside the gene matches. The germline gives CDR1 SGHRS, CDR2 YFSETQ. The CDR3 extends over 15 amino acids.

This clonotype was counted at least ten times. The chain joins TRBV5-1 to TRBJ2-3, with 9 bases lining up with TRBD2. Germline V gene sequence: CDR1 SGHRS, CDR2 YFSETQ. The CDR3 loop spans 15 amino acids. V lost 2 bases to trimming and J lost 6 bases; unmatched junction nucleotides: 7. CDR3 amino acids: CASSFRGRALDTQYF. CDR3 sequence (DNA): TGCGCCAGCAGCTTCCGCGGGAGGGCCTTGGATACGCAGTATTTT.

This clonotype was counted at least ten times. V gene TRBV12-3 or TRBV12-4 combines with J gene TRBJ1-1; unclear D gene. Trimming removed 2 bases from V and 1 base from J, with 2 bases in between. This CDR3 contains 12 residues. CDR3 residues: CASSLWNTEAFF. CDR3 DNA sequence: TGTGCCAGCAGTTTATGGAACACTGAAGCTTTCTTT.